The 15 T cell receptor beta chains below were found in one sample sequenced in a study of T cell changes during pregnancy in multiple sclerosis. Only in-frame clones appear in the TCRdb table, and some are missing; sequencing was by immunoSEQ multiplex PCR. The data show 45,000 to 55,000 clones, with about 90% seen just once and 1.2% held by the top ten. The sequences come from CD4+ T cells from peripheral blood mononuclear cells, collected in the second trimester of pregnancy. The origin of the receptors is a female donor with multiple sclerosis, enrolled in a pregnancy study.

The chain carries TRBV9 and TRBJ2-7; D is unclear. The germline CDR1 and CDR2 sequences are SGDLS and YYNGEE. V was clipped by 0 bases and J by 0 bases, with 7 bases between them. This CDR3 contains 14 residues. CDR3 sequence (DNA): TGTGCCAGCAGCGTAGGAGTCGGCTCCTACGAGCAGTACTTC. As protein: CASSVGVGSYEQYF. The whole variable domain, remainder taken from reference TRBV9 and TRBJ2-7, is DSGVTQTPKHLITATGQRVTLRCSPRSGDLSVYWYQQSLDQGLQFLIQYYNGEERAKGNILERFSAQQFPDLHSELNLSSLELGDSALYFCASSVGVGSYEQYFGPGTRLTVT.

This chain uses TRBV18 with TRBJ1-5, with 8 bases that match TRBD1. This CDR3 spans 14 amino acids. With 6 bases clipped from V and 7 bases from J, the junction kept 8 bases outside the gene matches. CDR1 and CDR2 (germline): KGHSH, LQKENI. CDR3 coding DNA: TGTGCCAGCTCCTTTACAGGGGGGGAACAGCCCCAGCATTTT. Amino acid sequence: CASSFTGGEQPQHF.

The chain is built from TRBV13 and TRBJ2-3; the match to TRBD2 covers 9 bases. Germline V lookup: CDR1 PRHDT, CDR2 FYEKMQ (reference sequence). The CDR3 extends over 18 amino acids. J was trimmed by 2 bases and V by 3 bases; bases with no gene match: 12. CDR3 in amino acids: CASSFRLAAKQDTDTQYF. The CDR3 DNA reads TGTGCCAGCAGCTTCCGACTAGCGGCTAAACAAGACACAGATACGCAGTATTTT. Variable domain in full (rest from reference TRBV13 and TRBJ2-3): AAGVIQSPRHLIKEKRETATLKCYPIPRHDTVYWYQQGPGQDPQFLISFYEKMQSDKGSIPDRFSAQQFSDYHSELNMSSLELGDSALYFCASSFRLAAKQDTDTQYFGPGTRLTVL.

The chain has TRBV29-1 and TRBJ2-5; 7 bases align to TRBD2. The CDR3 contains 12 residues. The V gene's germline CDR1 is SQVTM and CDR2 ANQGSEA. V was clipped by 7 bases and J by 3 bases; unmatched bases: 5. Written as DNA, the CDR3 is TGCAGCGGCCTGGGGGGGGAAGAGACCCAGTACTTC. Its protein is CSGLGGEETQYF. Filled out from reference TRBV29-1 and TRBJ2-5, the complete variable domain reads SAVISQKPSRDICQRGTSLTIQCQVDSQVTMMFWYRQQPGQSLTLIATANQGSEATYESGFVIDKFPISRPNLTFSTLTVSNMSPEDSSIYLCSGLGGEETQYFGPGTRLLVL.

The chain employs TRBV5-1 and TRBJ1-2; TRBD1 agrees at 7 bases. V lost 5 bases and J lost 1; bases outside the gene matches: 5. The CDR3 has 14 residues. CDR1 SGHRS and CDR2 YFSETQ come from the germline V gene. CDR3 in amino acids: CASRDRVNNYGYTF. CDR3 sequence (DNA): TGCGCCAGCAGAGACAGGGTCAATAACTATGGCTACACCTTC.

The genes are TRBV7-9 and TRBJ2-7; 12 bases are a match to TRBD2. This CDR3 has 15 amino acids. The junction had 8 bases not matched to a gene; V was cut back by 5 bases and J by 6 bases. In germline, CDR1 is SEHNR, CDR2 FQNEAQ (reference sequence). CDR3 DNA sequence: TGTGCCAGCAGCGCGAGACTAGCGGGAGAGGGCGAGCAGTACTTC. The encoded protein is CASSARLAGEGEQYF.

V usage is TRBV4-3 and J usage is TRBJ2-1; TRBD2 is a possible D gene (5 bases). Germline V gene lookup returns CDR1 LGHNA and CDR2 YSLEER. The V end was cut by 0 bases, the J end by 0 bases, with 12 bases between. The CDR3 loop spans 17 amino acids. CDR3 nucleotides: TGCGCCAGCAGCCAAGATCTGACGGGGTACTCCTACAATGAGCAGTTCTTC. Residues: CASSQDLTGYSYNEQFF.

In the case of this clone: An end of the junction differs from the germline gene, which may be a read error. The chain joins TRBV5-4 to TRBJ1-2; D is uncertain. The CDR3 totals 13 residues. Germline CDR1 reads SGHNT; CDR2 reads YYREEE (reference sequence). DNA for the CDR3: TGTGCCAGCAGCTTGGATTGGAGGTCCGGTCTACTCTTC. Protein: CASSLDWRSGLLF. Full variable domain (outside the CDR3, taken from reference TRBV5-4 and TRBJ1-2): ETGVTQSPTHLIKTRGQQVTLRCSSQSGHNTVSWYQQALGQGPQFIFQYYREEENGRGNFPPRFSGLQFPNYSSELNVNALELDDSALYLCASSLDWRSGLLFGSGTRLTVV.

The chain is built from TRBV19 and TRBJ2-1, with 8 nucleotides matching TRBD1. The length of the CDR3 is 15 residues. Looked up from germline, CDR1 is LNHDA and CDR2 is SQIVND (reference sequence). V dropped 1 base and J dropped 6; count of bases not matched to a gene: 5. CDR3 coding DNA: TGTGCCAGTAGTATAGGGGACAGGCGGCGCAATGAGCAGTTCTTC. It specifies CASSIGDRRRNEQFF.

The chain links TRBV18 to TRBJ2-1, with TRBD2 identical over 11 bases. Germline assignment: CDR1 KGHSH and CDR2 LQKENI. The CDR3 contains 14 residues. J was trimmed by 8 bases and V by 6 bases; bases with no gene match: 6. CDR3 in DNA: TGTGCCAGCTCCCGAACTAGCGGGAGCGATGAGCAGTTCTTC. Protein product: CASSRTSGSDEQFF.

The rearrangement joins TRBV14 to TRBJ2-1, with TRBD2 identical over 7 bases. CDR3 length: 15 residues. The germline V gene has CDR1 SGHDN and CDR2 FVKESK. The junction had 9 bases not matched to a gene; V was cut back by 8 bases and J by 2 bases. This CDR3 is CASARGGSAYNEQFF. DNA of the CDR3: TGTGCCAGCGCCCGGGGCGGGAGTGCCTACAATGAGCAGTTCTTC.

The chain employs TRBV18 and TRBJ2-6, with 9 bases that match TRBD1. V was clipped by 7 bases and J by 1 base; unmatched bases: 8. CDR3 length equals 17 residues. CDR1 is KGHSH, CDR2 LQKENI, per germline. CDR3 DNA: TGTGCCAGCTTTTTGACAGGGGGGCCATCTGGGGCCAACGTCCTGACTTTC. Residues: CASFLTGGPSGANVLTF.

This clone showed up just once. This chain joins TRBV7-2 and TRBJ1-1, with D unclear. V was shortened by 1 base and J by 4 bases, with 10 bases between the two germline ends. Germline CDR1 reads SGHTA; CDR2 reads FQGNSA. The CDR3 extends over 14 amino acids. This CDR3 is CASSLDREATEAFF. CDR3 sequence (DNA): TGTGCCAGCAGCTTAGATAGGGAGGCCACTGAAGCTTTCTTT.

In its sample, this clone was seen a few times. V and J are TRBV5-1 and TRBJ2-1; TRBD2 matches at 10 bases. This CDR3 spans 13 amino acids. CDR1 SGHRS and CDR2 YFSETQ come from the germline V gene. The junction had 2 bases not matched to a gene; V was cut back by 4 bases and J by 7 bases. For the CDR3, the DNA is TGCGCCAGCAGCCAGACTAGCGGGAATGAGCAGTTCTTC. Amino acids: CASSQTSGNEQFF.

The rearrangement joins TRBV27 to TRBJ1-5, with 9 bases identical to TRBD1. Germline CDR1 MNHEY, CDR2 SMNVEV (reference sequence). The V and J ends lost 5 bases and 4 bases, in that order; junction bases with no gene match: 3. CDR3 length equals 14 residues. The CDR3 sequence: CASSPDRGNQPQHF. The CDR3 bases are TGTGCCAGCAGTCCAGACAGGGGGAATCAGCCCCAGCATTTT.